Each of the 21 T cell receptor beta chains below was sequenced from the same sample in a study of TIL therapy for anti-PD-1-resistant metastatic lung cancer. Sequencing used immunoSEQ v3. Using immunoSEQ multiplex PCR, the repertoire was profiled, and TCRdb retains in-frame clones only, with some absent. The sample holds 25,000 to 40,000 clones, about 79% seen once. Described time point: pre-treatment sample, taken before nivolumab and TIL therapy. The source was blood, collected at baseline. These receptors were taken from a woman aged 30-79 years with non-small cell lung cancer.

CDR3 sequence: CASSMAAAGVTDTQYF. CDR3 coding DNA: TGTGCCAGTAGTATGGCGGCAGCGGGGGTCACAGATACGCAGTATTTT. This sequence joins TRBV19 and TRBJ2-3, with 8 positions matching TRBD2. Germline CDR1 and CDR2: LNHDA and SQIVND (reference sequence). This CDR3 has 16 residues. J gave up 2 bases and V 3 bases, and 7 bases lay outside the gene matches.

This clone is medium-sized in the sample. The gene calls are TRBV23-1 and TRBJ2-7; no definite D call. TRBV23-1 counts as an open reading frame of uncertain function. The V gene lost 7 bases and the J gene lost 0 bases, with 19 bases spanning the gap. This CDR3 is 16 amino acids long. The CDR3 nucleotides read TGCGCCAGCACCCTCCCGAAGGACCGGAGCTCCTACGAGCAGTACTTC. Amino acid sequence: CASTLPKDRSSYEQYF.

The CDR3 DNA sequence: TGTGCCAGCAGACGGGGACTAGCAGAGACCCAGTACTTC. Translated, it gives CASRRGLAETQYF. The chain combines TRBV7-9 with TRBJ2-5; 9 bases line up with TRBD2. Germline CDR1 reads SEHNR; CDR2 reads FQNEAQ (reference sequence). Trimming at V came to 6 bases and at J to 4 bases, leaving 3 bases not matched to a gene. The CDR3 extends over 13 amino acids.

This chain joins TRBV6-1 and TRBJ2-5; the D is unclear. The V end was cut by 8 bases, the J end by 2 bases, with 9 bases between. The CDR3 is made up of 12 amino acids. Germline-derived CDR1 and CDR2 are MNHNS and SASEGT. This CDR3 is CASGRVQETQYF. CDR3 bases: TGTGCCAGCGGACGCGTACAAGAGACCCAGTACTTC.

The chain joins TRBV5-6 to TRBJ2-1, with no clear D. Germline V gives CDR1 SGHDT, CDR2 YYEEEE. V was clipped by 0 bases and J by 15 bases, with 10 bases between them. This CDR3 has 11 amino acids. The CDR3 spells CASSLDSLSFF. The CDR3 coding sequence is TGTGCCAGCAGCTTGGATTCACTATCGTTCTTC.

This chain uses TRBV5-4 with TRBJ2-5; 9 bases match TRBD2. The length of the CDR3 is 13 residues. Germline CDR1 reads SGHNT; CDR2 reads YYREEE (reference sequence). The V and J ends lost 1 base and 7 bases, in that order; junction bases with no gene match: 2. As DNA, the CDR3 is TGTGCCAGCAGCTTGACAGCGGGAGGGACCCAGTACTTC. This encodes CASSLTAGGTQYF.

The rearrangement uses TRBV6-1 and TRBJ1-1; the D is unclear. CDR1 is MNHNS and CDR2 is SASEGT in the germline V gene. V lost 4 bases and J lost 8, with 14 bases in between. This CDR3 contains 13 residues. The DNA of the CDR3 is TGTGCCAGCAGTGCCGGACTTGTCAGGGAAGCTTTCTTT. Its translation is CASSAGLVREAFF.

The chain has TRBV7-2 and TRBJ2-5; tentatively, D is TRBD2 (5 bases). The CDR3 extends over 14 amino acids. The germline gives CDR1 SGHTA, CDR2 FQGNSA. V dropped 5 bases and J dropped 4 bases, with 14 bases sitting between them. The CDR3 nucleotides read TGTGCCAGCAGCCGTAGAGTAGGAGGAGAGACCCAGTACTTC. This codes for CASSRRVGGETQYF.

CDR3 residues: CASSLEGGRETQYF. In nucleotides, the CDR3 is TGTGCCAGCAGCTTGGAGGGGGGCCGGGAGACCCAGTACTTC. This chain links TRBV5-5 with TRBJ2-5; tentatively, D is TRBD1 or TRBD2 (6 bases each). The V end was cut by 0 bases, the J end by 5 bases, with 11 bases between. This CDR3 comprises 14 residues. The germline gives CDR1 SGHKS, CDR2 YYEKEE (reference sequence).

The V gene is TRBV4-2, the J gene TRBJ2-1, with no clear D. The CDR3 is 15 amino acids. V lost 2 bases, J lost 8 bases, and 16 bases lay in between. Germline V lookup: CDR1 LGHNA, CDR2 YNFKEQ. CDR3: CASSQLSRDTDEQFF. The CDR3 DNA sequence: TGTGCCAGCAGCCAACTAAGCCGTGATACGGATGAGCAGTTCTTC.

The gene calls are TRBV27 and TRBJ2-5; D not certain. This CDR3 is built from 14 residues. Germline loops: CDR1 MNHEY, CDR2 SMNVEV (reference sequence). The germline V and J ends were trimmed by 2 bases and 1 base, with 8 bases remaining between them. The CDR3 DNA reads TGTGCCAGCAGTTTAAGTCAGTTCCAAGAGACCCAGTACTTC. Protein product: CASSLSQFQETQYF.

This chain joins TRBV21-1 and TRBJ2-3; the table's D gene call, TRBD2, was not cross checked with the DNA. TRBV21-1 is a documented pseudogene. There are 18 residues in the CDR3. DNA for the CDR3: TGTGCCAGCAGGACTAAACGTACTAGCGGGAGAGTCACAGATACGCAGTATTTT. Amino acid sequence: CASRTKRTSGRVTDTQYF.

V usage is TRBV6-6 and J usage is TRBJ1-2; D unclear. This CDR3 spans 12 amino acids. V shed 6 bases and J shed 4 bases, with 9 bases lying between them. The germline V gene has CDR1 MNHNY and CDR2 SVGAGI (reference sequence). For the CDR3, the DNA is TGTGCCAGCAGCAACGCAGGCTATGGCTACACCTTC. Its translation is CASSNAGYGYTF.

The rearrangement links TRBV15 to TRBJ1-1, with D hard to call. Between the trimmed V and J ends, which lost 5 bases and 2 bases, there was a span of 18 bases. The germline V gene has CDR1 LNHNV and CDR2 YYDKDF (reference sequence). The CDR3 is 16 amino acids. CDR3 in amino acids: CATSPEAITFNTEAFF. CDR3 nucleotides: TGTGCCACCAGCCCTGAAGCTATAACTTTTAACACTGAAGCTTTCTTT.

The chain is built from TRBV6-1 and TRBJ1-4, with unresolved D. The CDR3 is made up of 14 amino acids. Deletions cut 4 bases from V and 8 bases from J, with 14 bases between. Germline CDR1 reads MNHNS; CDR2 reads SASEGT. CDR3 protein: CASSATGNGEKLFF. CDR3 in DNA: TGTGCCAGCAGTGCCACGGGAAATGGGGAAAAACTGTTTTTT.

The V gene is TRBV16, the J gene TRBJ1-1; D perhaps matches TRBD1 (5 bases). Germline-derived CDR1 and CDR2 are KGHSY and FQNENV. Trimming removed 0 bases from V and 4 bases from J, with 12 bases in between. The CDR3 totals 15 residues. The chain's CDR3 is CASSQSITGTTEAFF. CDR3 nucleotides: TGTGCCAGCAGCCAATCGATCACGGGGACCACTGAAGCTTTCTTT.

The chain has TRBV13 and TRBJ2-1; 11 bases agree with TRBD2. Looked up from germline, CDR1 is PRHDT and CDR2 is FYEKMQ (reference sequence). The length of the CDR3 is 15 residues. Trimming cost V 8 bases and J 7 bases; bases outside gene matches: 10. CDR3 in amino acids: CASAPGTSGPNEQFF. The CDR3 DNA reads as TGTGCCAGCGCCCCGGGGACTAGCGGACCAAATGAGCAGTTCTTC. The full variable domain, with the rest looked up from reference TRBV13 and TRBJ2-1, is AAGVIQSPRHLIKEKRETATLKCYPIPRHDTVYWYQQGPGQDPQFLISFYEKMQSDKGSIPDRFSAQQFSDYHSELNMSSLELGDSALYFCASAPGTSGPNEQFFGPGTRLTVL.

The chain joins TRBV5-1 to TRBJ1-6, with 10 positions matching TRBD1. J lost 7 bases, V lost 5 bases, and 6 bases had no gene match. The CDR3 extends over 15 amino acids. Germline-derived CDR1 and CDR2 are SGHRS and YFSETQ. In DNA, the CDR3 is TGCGCCAGCAGATACGGACAGGGGGAAAATTCACCCCTCCACTTT. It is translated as CASRYGQGENSPLHF.

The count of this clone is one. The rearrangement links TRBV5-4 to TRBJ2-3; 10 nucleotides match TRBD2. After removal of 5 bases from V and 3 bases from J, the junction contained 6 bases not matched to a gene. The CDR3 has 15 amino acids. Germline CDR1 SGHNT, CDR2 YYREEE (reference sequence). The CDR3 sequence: CASREAGGRTDTQYF. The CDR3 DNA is TGTGCCAGCAGAGAAGCGGGAGGGCGGACAGATACGCAGTATTTT.

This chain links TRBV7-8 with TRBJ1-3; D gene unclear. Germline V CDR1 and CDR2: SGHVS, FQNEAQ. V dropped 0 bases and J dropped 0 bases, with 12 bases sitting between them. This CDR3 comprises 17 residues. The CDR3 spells CASSLASAGSSGNTIYF. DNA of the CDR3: TGTGCCAGCAGCTTAGCCAGCGCGGGTTCCTCTGGAAACACCATATATTTT.

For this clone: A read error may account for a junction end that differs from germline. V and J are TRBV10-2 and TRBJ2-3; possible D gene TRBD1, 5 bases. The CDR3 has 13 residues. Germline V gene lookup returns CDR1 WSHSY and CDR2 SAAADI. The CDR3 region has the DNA TGTCACAACGGGTGGGGCCGCACAGATACGCAGTATTTT. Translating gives CHNGWGRTDTQYF.